This passage covers 21 T cell receptor beta chains from one sample sequenced in a study of cytomegalovirus exposure and HLA in healthy donors. In the PCR, 60 Vbeta and 13 Jbeta primers were used. Assay used: immunoSEQ multiplex PCR; TCRdb lists only in-frame clones, some missing. The sample has fewer than 180,000 clones; about 64% are singletons. Sequenced: PBMCs. The receptors were sampled from an older woman in good health and CMV-seropositive.

Only a few counts were recorded for this clone. The chain is built from TRBV7-9 and TRBJ2-7; TRBD1 matches at 9 bases. This CDR3 spans 16 amino acids. The V gene end was trimmed by 5 bases and the J gene end by 3 bases; junction bases not matched to a gene: 11. Germline CDR1 reads SEHNR; CDR2 reads FQNEAQ (reference sequence). Written as DNA, the CDR3 is TGTGCCAGCAGCGCCTTAACAGGGGGCGATCACTACGAGCAGTACTTC. This translates into CASSALTGGDHYEQYF.

The chain carries TRBV30 and TRBJ1-2, with D unresolved. Trimming shortened V by 0 bases and J by 4 bases, and 9 bases separated the two germline ends. CDR1 and CDR2 from the germline V gene are GTSNPN and SVGIG (reference sequence). The CDR3 is made up of 13 amino acids. CDR3 coding DNA: TGTGCCTGGAGTGTACTACGGGGCTATGGCTACACCTTC. As protein: CAWSVLRGYGYTF.

The chain employs TRBV28 and TRBJ2-5; D not certain. Germline V CDR1 and CDR2: MDHEN, SYDVKM. With 1 base removed from V and 5 bases from J, the gap between germline ends came to 17 bases. The CDR3 runs to 16 residues. The CDR3 DNA sequence: TGTGCCAGCAGTTTATCATGGAGTTATACGTTGGAGACCCAGTACTTC. This sequence encodes CASSLSWSYTLETQYF.

The V call is TRBV27, the J call TRBJ1-2, with D hard to call. CDR1 and CDR2 from the germline V gene are MNHEY and SMNVEV (reference sequence). There are 13 residues in the CDR3. V gave up 6 bases and J gave up 5 bases, with 13 bases separating them. The CDR3 protein is CASRAVGDYGYTF. CDR3 nucleotide sequence: TGTGCCAGCAGGGCTGTAGGAGATTATGGCTACACCTTC.

This clone turned up a few times. The rearrangement joins TRBV7-8 to TRBJ1-2; 10 bases map to TRBD1. CDR1 and CDR2 from the germline V gene are SGHVS and FQNEAQ. V lost 2 bases and J lost 3; bases outside the gene matches: 3. The CDR3 length is 15 residues. The CDR3 coding sequence is TGTGCCAGCAGCTTACCCGGGACAGGGGACTATGGCTACACCTTC. Its translation: CASSLPGTGDYGYTF.

This clone has a handful of counts. V gene TRBV7-8 combines with J gene TRBJ1-5; D uncertain. Germline assignment: CDR1 SGHVS and CDR2 FQNEAQ. The CDR3 covers 16 residues. Trimming took off 1 base at V and 0 bases at J, with 10 bases between the two ends. The DNA of the CDR3 is TGTGCCAGCAGCTTAGGCGCAGACTATAGCAATCAGCCCCAGCATTTT. Residues: CASSLGADYSNQPQHF.

The rearrangement joins TRBV29-1 to TRBJ2-3; D ambiguous. V lost 4 bases, J lost 2 bases, and 10 bases lay in between. Germline V CDR1 and CDR2: SQVTM, ANQGSEA. This CDR3 comprises 13 residues. The CDR3 sequence: CSVANSDTDTQYF. As DNA, the CDR3 is TGCAGCGTTGCCAACAGTGACACAGATACGCAGTATTTT.

The V and J genes are TRBV5-1 and TRBJ2-5; 16 bases map to TRBD2. J gave up 4 bases and V 4 bases, and 7 bases lay outside the gene matches. The CDR3 is made up of 17 amino acids. Germline CDR1 and CDR2: SGHRS and YFSETQ. CDR3 DNA sequence: TGCGCCAGCAGCGACGGGACTAGCGGGAGGGCCCGAGAGACCCAGTACTTC. Translation: CASSDGTSGRARETQYF.

The chain recombines TRBV29-1 with TRBJ1-1, with 7 nucleotides matching TRBD1. V was clipped by 4 bases and J by 1 base; unmatched bases: 6. Germline-derived CDR1 and CDR2 are SQVTM and ANQGSEA. This CDR3 has 14 amino acids. CDR3 in DNA: TGCAGCGTTGTTTCCGGGACAGCGAACACTGAAGCTTTCTTT. Amino acids: CSVVSGTANTEAFF.

The genes are TRBV18 and TRBJ1-1; 8 bases are shared with TRBD1. Trimming cost V 6 bases and J 12 bases; bases outside gene matches: 15. The length of the CDR3 is 14 residues. The germline CDR1 and CDR2 sequences are KGHSH and LQKENI. CDR3 amino acids: CASSLPPDRDRPFF. The CDR3 nucleotides are TGTGCCAGCTCCCTCCCTCCCGACCGGGACAGGCCTTTCTTT.

This clone was seen a handful of times. The rearrangement joins TRBV19 to TRBJ2-3; D possibly corresponds to TRBD1 (5 bases). The CDR3 consists of 12 residues. Germline loops: CDR1 LNHDA, CDR2 SQIVND (reference sequence). V lost 8 bases, J lost 0 bases, and 6 bases lay in between. The DNA of the CDR3 is TGTGCCAGTGGGGCGAGCACAGATACGCAGTATTTT. This sequence encodes CASGASTDTQYF.

The chain couples TRBV13 to TRBJ2-7; 11 nucleotides match TRBD2. Germline CDR1 PRHDT, CDR2 FYEKMQ (reference sequence). J lost 1 base, V lost 9 bases, and 5 bases had no gene match. The CDR3 contains 14 residues. The CDR3 sequence is CASLAGGESYEQYF. CDR3 nucleotide sequence: TGTGCCAGTCTAGCGGGAGGCGAATCCTACGAGCAGTACTTC.

The genes are TRBV19 and TRBJ2-3, with 8 bases identical to TRBD1. Germline V CDR1 and CDR2: LNHDA, SQIVND (reference sequence). CDR3 length: 18 residues. The V gene end was trimmed by 3 bases and the J gene end by 3 bases; junction bases not matched to a gene: 14. CDR3 residues: CASSIFTSGQGWTDTQYF. In DNA, the CDR3 is TGTGCCAGTAGTATCTTTACCAGTGGACAGGGATGGACAGATACGCAGTATTTT. Combining the CDR3 with reference TRBV19 and TRBJ2-3 gives the whole variable domain DGGITQSPKYLFRKEGQNVTLSCEQNLNHDAMYWYRQDPGQGLRLIYYSQIVNDFQKGDIAEGYSVSREKKESFPLTVTSAQKNPTAFYLCASSIFTSGQGWTDTQYFGPGTRLTVL.

This rearrangement joins TRBV7-9 to TRBJ2-1; TRBD1 matches 8 bases. CDR1 is SEHNR and CDR2 is FQNEAQ in the germline V gene (reference sequence). The CDR3 contains 17 residues. Trimming took 6 bases from V and 1 from J; bases not matched to a gene: 11. The CDR3 bases are TGTGCCAGCAGGTCTACCGGACAGGGCTTATCCTACAATGAGCAGTTCTTC. Amino acids: CASRSTGQGLSYNEQFF.

The rearrangement joins TRBV10-3 to TRBJ2-7, with D unresolved. This CDR3 has 14 residues. Germline V gene lookup returns CDR1 ENHRY and CDR2 SYGVKD. The V end lost 5 bases, the J end lost 0 bases, and 11 bases lay between the germline ends. In nucleotides, the CDR3 is TGTGCCATCAGTAGCCTTAGAGGCTCCTACGAGCAGTACTTC. Translation: CAISSLRGSYEQYF.

The V and J genes are TRBV28 and TRBJ2-5; D uncertain. The CDR3 totals 12 residues. Germline V lookup: CDR1 MDHEN, CDR2 SYDVKM. Trimming removed 3 bases from V and 5 bases from J, with 7 bases in between. CDR3 region: CASSFYLETQYF. The CDR3 bases are TGTGCCAGCAGTTTTTATCTCGAGACCCAGTACTTC.

This clone was seen only once. The J gene is TRBJ1-2, the V gene TRBV25-1; D not resolved. Germline V CDR1 and CDR2: MGHDK, SYGVNS. V dropped 4 bases and J dropped 3 bases, with 15 bases sitting between them. The CDR3 is 15 residues long. The CDR3 DNA follows: TGTGCCAGCAGTGTATCAGGACTGCAATACTATGGCTACACCTTC. This sequence encodes CASSVSGLQYYGYTF.

This clone came up a few times. The chain couples TRBV7-2 to TRBJ2-1; possible D gene TRBD2, 6 bases. The CDR3 consists of 13 residues. V lost 11 bases and J 4 bases, leaving 15 bases between the germline ends. Germline V gene lookup returns CDR1 SGHTA and CDR2 FQGNSA. The CDR3 DNA sequence: TGTGCCTCCGGGGCCGGGAGTTACAATGAGCAGTTCTTC. Amino acids: CASGAGSYNEQFF.

CDR3 bases: TGCGCCAGCAGCTTGTGGCGACTAGCCCAAGAGACCCAGTACTTC. It codes for CASSLWRLAQETQYF. The V gene is TRBV5-1, the J gene TRBJ2-5; the match to TRBD2 covers 7 bases. V dropped 1 base and J dropped 1; count of bases not matched to a gene: 4. Germline V lookup: CDR1 SGHRS, CDR2 YFSETQ. This CDR3 has 15 residues.

This clone has only a few counts. This rearrangement joins TRBV28 to TRBJ2-1, with D perhaps TRBD2 (6 bases). Deletions cut 6 bases from V and 5 bases from J, with 17 bases between. CDR3 size: 15 residues. Per the germline V gene, CDR1 is MDHEN and CDR2 is SYDVKM. The CDR3 region has the DNA TGTGCCAGCAGATCCGGGACTCGAGGCCACAATGAGCAGTTCTTC. It specifies CASRSGTRGHNEQFF.

V is TRBV7-2 and J is TRBJ2-7, with 9 bases identical to TRBD2. The CDR3 spans 15 residues. The V and J ends lost 4 bases and 4 bases, in that order; junction bases with no gene match: 8. Germline CDR1 SGHTA, CDR2 FQGNSA. As DNA, the CDR3 is TGTGCCAGCAGCTCGGGACTAGCTTCGTGGTACGAGCAGTACTTC. This sequence encodes CASSSGLASWYEQYF. Full variable domain (remainder filled in from reference TRBV7-2 and TRBJ2-7): GAGVSQSPSNKVTEKGKDVELRCDPISGHTALYWYRQSLGQGLEFLIYFQGNSAPDKSGLPSDRFSAERTGGSVSTLTIQRTQQEDSAVYLCASSSGLASWYEQYFGPGTRLTVT.